This TCR beta chain was sequenced in a study of blood T cell repertoires in COVID-19. The wider study: In each case, the material was cDNA or gDNA derived from T cells, B-cell-depleted T cells, or PBMCs.

TCRdb keeps only in-frame clones here, not all; method: immunoSEQ multiplex PCR. Among 200,000 to 300,000 clones listed, around four fifths were seen once. V trimming: 3 bases; J trimming: 8 bases; junction bases outside the gene matches: 15. Germline V gives CDR1 SGHVS, CDR2 FQNEAQ. The CDR3 contains 17 residues. The source is a woman between 55 and 75 years old with active or convalescent COVID-19. J is TRBJ1-1 and V is TRBV7-8; 10 bases agree with TRBD1. Sequencing was performed on peripheral blood. The DNA for the CDR3 is TGTGCCAGCAGCTTTGCCGGGACAGGGGCTTTCGAAAACGAAGCTTTCTTT. Translation gives CASSFAGTGAFENEAFF. Filled out from reference TRBV7-8 and TRBJ1-1, the complete variable domain reads GAGVSQSPRYKVAKRGQDVALRCDPISGHVSLFWYQQALGQGPEFLTYFQNEAQLDKSGLPSDRFFAERPEGSVSTLKIQRTQQEDSAVYLCASSFAGTGAFENEAFFGQGTRLTVV.